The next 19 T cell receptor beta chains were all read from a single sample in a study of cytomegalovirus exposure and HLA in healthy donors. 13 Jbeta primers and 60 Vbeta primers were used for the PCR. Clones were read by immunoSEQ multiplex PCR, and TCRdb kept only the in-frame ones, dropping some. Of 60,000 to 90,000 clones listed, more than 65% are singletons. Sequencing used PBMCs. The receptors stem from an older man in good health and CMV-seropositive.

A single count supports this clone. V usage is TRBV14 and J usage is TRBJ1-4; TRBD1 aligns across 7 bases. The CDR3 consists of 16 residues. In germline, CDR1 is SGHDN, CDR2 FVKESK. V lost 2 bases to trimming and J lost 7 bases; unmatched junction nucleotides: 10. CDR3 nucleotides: TGTGCCAGCAGCCAATACAGGGGTGGAGAAAGTGAAAAACTGTTTTTT. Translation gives CASSQYRGGESEKLFF.

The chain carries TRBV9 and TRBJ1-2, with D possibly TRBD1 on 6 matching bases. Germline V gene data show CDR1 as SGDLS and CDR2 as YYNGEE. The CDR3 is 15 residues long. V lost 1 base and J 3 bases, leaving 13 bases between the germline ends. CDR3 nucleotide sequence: TGTGCCAGCAGCGTATCAGGGGTGAAGGACTATGGCTACACCTTC. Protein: CASSVSGVKDYGYTF. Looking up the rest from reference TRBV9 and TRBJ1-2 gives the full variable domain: DSGVTQTPKHLITATGQRVTLRCSPRSGDLSVYWYQQSLDQGLQFLIQYYNGEERAKGNILERFSAQQFPDLHSELNLSSLELGDSALYFCASSVSGVKDYGYTFGSGTRLTVV.

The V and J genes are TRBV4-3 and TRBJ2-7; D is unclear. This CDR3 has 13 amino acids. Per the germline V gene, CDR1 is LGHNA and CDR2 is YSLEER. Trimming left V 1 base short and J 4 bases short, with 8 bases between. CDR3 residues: CASSQGLGYEQYF. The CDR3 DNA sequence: TGCGCCAGCAGCCAAGGGCTCGGGTACGAGCAGTACTTC.

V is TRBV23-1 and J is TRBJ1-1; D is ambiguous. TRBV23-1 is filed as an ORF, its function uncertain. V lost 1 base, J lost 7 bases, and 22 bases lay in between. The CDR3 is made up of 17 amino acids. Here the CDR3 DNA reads TGCGCCAGCAGTCAATGGGCCAGCCACTTTGGTAGAAGTGAAGCTTTCTTT. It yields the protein CASSQWASHFGRSEAFF.

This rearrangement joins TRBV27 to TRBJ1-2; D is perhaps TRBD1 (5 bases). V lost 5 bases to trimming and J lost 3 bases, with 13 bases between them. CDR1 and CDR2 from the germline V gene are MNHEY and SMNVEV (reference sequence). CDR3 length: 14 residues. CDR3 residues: CASSRRRDDYGYTF. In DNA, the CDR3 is TGTGCCAGCAGTCGTCGCAGGGATGACTATGGCTACACCTTC.

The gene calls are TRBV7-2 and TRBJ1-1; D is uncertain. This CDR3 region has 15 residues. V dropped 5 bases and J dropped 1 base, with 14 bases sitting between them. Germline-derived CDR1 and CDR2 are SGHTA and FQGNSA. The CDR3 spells CASSPRRVGNTEAFF. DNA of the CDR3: TGTGCCAGCAGCCCCCGACGGGTTGGGAACACTGAAGCTTTCTTT.

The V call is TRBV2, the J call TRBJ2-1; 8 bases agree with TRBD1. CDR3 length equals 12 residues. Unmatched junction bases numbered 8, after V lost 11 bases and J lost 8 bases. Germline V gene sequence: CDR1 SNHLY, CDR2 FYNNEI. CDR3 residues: CAGDRGGDEQFF. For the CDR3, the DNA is TGTGCCGGAGACAGGGGCGGGGATGAGCAGTTCTTC.

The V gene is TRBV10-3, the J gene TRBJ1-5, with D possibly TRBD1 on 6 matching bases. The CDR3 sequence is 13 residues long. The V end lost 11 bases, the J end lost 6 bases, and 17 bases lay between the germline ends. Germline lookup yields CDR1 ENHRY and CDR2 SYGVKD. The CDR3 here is CAARGQQGQPQHF. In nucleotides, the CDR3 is TGTGCCGCCCGTGGACAGCAAGGTCAGCCCCAGCATTTT.

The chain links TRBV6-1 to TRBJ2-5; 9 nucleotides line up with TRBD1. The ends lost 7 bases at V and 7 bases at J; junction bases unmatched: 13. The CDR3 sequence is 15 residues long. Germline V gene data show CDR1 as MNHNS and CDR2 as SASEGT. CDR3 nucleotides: TGTGCCAGCACTCAGGACAGGGGTCCCCGTGGGACCCAGTACTTC. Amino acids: CASTQDRGPRGTQYF.

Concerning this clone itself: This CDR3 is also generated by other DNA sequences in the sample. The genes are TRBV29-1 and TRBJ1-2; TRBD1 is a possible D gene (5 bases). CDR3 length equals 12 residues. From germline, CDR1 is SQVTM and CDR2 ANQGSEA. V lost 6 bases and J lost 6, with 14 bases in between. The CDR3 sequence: CSVREGVDGYTF. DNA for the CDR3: TGCAGCGTCAGGGAGGGAGTGGATGGCTACACCTTC.

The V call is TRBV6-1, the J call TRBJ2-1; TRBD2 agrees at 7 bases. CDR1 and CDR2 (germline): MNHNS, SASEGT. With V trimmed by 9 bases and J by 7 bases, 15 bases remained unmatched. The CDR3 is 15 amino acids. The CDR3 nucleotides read TGTGCCAGGGGGGGGAATGGCAGGGTGAAGAATGAGCAGTTCTTC. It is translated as CARGGNGRVKNEQFF.

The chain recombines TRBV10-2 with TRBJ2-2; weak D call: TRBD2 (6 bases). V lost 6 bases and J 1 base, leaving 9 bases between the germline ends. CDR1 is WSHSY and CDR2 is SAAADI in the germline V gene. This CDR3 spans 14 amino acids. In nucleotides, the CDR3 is TGCGCCAGCAGCCTGGGGGGGAACACCGGGGAGCTGTTTTTT. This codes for CASSLGGNTGELFF.

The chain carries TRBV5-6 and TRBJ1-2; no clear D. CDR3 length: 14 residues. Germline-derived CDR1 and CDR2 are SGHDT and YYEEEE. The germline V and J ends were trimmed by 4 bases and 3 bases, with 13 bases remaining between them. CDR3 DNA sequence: TGTGCCAGCAGCCCCGGGAGAACCTACTATGGCTACACCTTC. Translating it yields CASSPGRTYYGYTF.

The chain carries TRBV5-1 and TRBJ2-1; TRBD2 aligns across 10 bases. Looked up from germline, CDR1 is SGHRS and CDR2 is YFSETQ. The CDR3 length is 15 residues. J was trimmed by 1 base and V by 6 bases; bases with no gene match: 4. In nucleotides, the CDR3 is TGCGCCAGCACACTAGCGGGGTTATCCTACAATGAGCAGTTCTTC. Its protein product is CASTLAGLSYNEQFF.

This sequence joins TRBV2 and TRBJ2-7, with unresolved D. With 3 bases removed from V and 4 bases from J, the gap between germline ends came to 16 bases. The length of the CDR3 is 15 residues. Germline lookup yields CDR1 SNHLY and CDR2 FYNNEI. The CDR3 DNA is TGTGCCAGCAGTGAGATCTCTAGAGCCAAATACGAGCAGTACTTC. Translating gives CASSEISRAKYEQYF.

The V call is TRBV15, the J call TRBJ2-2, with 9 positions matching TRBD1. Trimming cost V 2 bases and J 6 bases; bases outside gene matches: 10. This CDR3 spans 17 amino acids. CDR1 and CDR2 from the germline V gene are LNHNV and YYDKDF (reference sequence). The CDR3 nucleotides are TGTGCCACCAGCAGACGTTCCGGGACAGGGTTCGCCGGGGAGCTGTTTTTT. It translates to CATSRRSGTGFAGELFF.

CDR3 residues: CASSFMGGNSPLHF. CDR3 nucleotides: TGTGCCAGCAGCTTTATGGGAGGAAATTCACCCCTCCACTTT. The chain employs TRBV5-8 and TRBJ1-6; D not certain. The CDR3 is 14 amino acids. Germline lookup yields CDR1 SGHTS and CDR2 YDEGEE. Deletions cut 2 bases from V and 7 bases from J, with 10 bases between.

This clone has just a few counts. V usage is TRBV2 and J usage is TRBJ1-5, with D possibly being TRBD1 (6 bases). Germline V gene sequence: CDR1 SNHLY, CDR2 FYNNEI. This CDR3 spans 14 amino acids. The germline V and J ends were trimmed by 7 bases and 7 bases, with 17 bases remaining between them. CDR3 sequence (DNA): TGTGCCAGCAAAATAGGGGGGGCTGGCCAGCCCCAGCATTTT. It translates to CASKIGGAGQPQHF.

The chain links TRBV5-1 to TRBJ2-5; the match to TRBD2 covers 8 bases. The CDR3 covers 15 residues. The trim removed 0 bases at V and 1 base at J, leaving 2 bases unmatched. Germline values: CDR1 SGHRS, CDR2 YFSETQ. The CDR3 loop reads CASSLETSGQETQYF. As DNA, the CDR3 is TGCGCCAGCAGCTTGGAAACTAGCGGCCAAGAGACCCAGTACTTC.